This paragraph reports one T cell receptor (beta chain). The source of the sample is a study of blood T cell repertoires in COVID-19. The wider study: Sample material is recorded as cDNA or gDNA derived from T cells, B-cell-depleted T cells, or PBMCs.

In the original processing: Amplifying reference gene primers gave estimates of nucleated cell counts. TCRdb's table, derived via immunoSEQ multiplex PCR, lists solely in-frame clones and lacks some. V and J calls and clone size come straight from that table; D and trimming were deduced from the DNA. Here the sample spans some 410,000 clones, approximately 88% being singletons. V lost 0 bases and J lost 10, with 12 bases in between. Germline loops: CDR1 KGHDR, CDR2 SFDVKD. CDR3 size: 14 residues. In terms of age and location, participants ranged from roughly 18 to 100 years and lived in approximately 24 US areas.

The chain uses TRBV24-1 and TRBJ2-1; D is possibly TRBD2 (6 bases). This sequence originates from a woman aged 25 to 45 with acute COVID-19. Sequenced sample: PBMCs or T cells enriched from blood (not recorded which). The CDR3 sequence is CATSDLGTYREQFF. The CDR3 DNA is TGTGCCACCAGTGATTTGGGGACTTATAGGGAGCAGTTCTTC.